Following are 24 T cell receptor beta chains from one sample sequenced in a study of response to subunit inactivated influenza vaccine. TCRdb reprocessed the RT-PCR reads with MiXCR, giving one entry per CDR3 protein. The sample yields hundreds of thousands of distinct CDR3 sequences, approximately 10% seen once. These sequences were also reported in another study, on T cells expressing NK-cell markers. From that study: A 5'RACE template switching approach incorporating UMIs was used to make TCR beta cDNA.

Material: PBMCs from blood, obtained on the day of vaccination. These receptors were obtained from a man in his fifties who received an inactivated influenza vaccine.

This clonotype has a handful of counts. The chain uses TRBV4-2 and TRBJ2-2; no clear D. V shed 0 bases and J shed 3 bases, with 5 bases lying between them. In germline, CDR1 is LGHNA, CDR2 YNFKEQ. This CDR3 comprises 14 residues. Here the CDR3 reads CASSQDRHTGELFF. CDR3 nucleotide sequence: TGTGCCAGCAGCCAAGATCGGCACACCGGGGAGCTGTTTTTT.

V usage is TRBV9 and J usage is TRBJ2-2; D is unclear. CDR1 SGDLS and CDR2 YYNGEE come from the germline V gene. The CDR3 has 16 amino acids. V shed 0 bases and J shed 2 bases, with 11 bases lying between them. CDR3 in amino acids: CASSVGAALNTGELFF. The CDR3 region has the DNA TGTGCCAGCAGCGTAGGGGCAGCGTTAAACACCGGGGAGCTGTTTTTT.

About this clonotype itself: A single base separates this from a much larger clone, so it may be a read error. This sequence joins TRBV7-3 and TRBJ2-7; 8 nucleotides align to TRBD1. This CDR3 region has 13 residues. V shed 3 bases, J shed 4 bases, and the junction held 2 bases outside the gene matches. Looked up from germline, CDR1 is SGHTA and CDR2 is FQGTGA. The CDR3 sequence is CASSLTGEYEQYF. CDR3 sequence (DNA): TGTGCCAGCAGCTTGACAGGGGAGTACGAGCAGTACTTC.

The rearrangement uses TRBV13 and TRBJ1-5; D is undetermined. The germline gives CDR1 PRHDT, CDR2 FYEKMQ (reference sequence). CDR3 length: 14 residues. V lost 3 bases to trimming and J lost 6 bases, with 12 bases between them. The CDR3 region has the DNA TGTGCCAGCAGCTTGGGAGGTGCCGGTCAGCCCCAGCATTTT. Translation gives CASSLGGAGQPQHF.

This clonotype was counted a few times. This chain uses TRBV6-2 or TRBV6-3 with TRBJ1-5, with D uncertain. The V and J ends lost 5 bases and 4 bases respectively, with 12 bases between them. CDR3 length: 14 amino acids. Germline CDR1 reads MNHEY; CDR2 reads SVGEGT. The CDR3 DNA is TGTGCCAGCAGTCTTTACAGCGCAAATCAGCCCCAGCATTTT. Translating gives CASSLYSANQPQHF.

This clonotype was counted many times. This chain connects TRBV20-1 to TRBJ2-7; the D is unclear. CDR1 is DFQATT and CDR2 is SNEGSKA in the germline V gene (reference sequence). The length of the CDR3 is 12 residues. Trimming took off 3 bases at V and 3 bases at J, with 9 bases between the two ends. CDR3 region: CSARDALYEQYF. The CDR3 nucleotides read TGCAGTGCTAGGGATGCCCTCTACGAGCAGTACTTC.

As to this clonotype: A much larger clone differs by one base, so this may be a read error. J is TRBJ2-2 and V is TRBV5-1, with 9 bases that match TRBD1. V gave up 1 base and J gave up 6 bases; unmatched junction bases: 10. The CDR3 extends over 17 amino acids. CDR1 SGHRS and CDR2 YFSETQ come from the germline V gene. As DNA, the CDR3 is TGCGCCAGCAGCTTGAAACCCGGGACAGGGACGGCCGGGGAGCTGTTTTTT. As protein: CASSLKPGTGTAGELFF.

This clonotype was seen more than once but under ten times. The chain links TRBV20-1 to TRBJ2-1, with 10 bases lining up with TRBD2. This CDR3 has 14 amino acids. Germline-derived CDR1 and CDR2 are DFQATT and SNEGSKA (reference sequence). After removal of 6 bases from V and 4 bases from J, the junction contained 6 bases not matched to a gene. The CDR3 reads CSARTSGFYNEQFF. The CDR3 DNA reads TGCAGTGCACGGACTAGCGGATTTTACAATGAGCAGTTCTTC.

The chain is built from TRBV7-9 and TRBJ2-7, with 7 bases fitting TRBD1. V lost 5 bases, J lost 1 base, and 8 bases stayed unmatched. Germline V gene lookup returns CDR1 SEHNR and CDR2 FQNEAQ (reference sequence). CDR3 length: 15 amino acids. The CDR3 reads CASSPGRRGSYEQYF. CDR3 bases: TGTGCCAGCAGCCCCGGGCGCAGGGGGTCCTACGAGCAGTACTTC.

The J gene is TRBJ2-2, the V gene TRBV14, with TRBD2 as a possible D gene (5 bases). V lost 8 bases and J 3 bases, leaving 10 bases between the germline ends. The germline V gene encodes CDR1 SGHDN and CDR2 FVKESK. The CDR3 has 13 residues. The CDR3 protein is CASRGWDTGELFF. The CDR3 DNA sequence: TGTGCCAGCCGAGGGTGGGACACCGGGGAGCTGTTTTTT.

A few counts support this clonotype. The chain recombines TRBV4-2 with TRBJ2-7, with D uncertain. Germline V gene data show CDR1 as LGHNA and CDR2 as YNFKEQ. The CDR3 runs to 13 residues. Trimming removed 7 bases at V and 0 bases at J, with 10 bases between. This CDR3 reads CASKEVSSYEQYF. In DNA form, the CDR3 reads TGTGCCAGCAAAGAGGTTAGCTCCTACGAGCAGTACTTC.

The genes are TRBV19 and TRBJ2-2, with no clear D. Trimming removed 10 bases from V and 1 base from J, with 10 bases in between. Per germline, CDR1 LNHDA and CDR2 SQIVND (reference sequence). The CDR3 has 13 amino acids. CDR3 sequence reads: CATARVNTGELFF. The CDR3 nucleotides are TGTGCCACGGCGCGCGTGAACACCGGGGAGCTGTTTTTT. The variable domain in full, with the rest retrieved from reference TRBV19 and TRBJ2-2, is DGGITQSPKYLFRKEGQNVTLSCEQNLNHDAMYWYRQDPGQGLRLIYYSQIVNDFQKGDIAEGYSVSREKKESFPLTVTSAQKNPTAFYLCATARVNTGELFFGEGSRLTVL.

The genes are TRBV11-2 and TRBJ1-1, with D maybe TRBD1 (5 bases). This CDR3 contains 14 residues. Germline CDR1 and CDR2: SGHAT and FQNNGV. V was clipped by 5 bases and J by 5 bases, with 15 bases between them. DNA of the CDR3: TGTGCCAGCAGCCCGGGGTTTGGGGCGACTGAAGCTTTCTTT. It codes for CASSPGFGATEAFF. Looking up the rest from reference TRBV11-2 and TRBJ1-1 gives the full variable domain: EAGVAQSPRYKIIEKRQSVAFWCNPISGHATLYWYQQILGQGPKLLIQFQNNGVVDDSQLPKDRFSAERLKGVDSTLKIQPAKLEDSAVYLCASSPGFGATEAFFGQGTRLTVV.

This rearrangement joins TRBV18 to TRBJ1-5, with a weak D call TRBD1 (5 bases). Trimming removed 3 bases from V and 6 bases from J, with 15 bases in between. Germline CDR1 reads KGHSH; CDR2 reads LQKENI. This CDR3 region has 15 residues. The CDR3 nucleotides are TGTGCCAGCTCACCCCCGGGAGGGGTCGGTCAGCCCCAGCATTTT. The encoded protein is CASSPPGGVGQPQHF.

This clonotype was seen once. This chain uses TRBV5-1 with TRBJ2-1, with a tentative D call TRBD2 (6 bases). V was shortened by 0 bases and J by 5 bases, with 18 bases between the two germline ends. Per germline, CDR1 SGHRS and CDR2 YFSETQ. The CDR3 extends over 17 amino acids. The CDR3 protein is CASSLGTLAEGHNEQFF. CDR3 in DNA: TGCGCCAGCAGCTTGGGAACTTTGGCGGAGGGCCACAATGAGCAGTTCTTC.

In its sample, this clonotype was seen a few times. The chain has TRBV7-2 and TRBJ2-7; tentatively, D is TRBD2 (5 bases). CDR3 size: 14 residues. Trimming removed 3 bases at V and 0 bases at J, with 9 bases between. The germline V gene encodes CDR1 SGHTA and CDR2 FQGNSA. The CDR3 protein is CASSFSGDSYEQYF. CDR3 bases: TGTGCCAGCAGCTTCTCCGGGGACTCCTACGAGCAGTACTTC.

This clonotype came up a few times. This chain joins TRBV5-1 and TRBJ2-5; D is uncertain. CDR1 is SGHRS and CDR2 is YFSETQ in the germline V gene. Trimming removed 3 bases from V and 5 bases from J, with 14 bases in between. The CDR3 has 14 residues. The chain's CDR3 is CASSSGPSLETQYF. The CDR3 DNA sequence: TGCGCCAGCAGCTCCGGGCCCTCCCTTGAGACCCAGTACTTC.

This clonotype was observed a handful of times. This chain joins TRBV28 and TRBJ2-1, with a weak D call TRBD1 (6 bases). The germline gives CDR1 MDHEN, CDR2 SYDVKM. Trimming stripped 3 bases from V and 4 bases from J, with 13 bases between. The CDR3 has 15 amino acids. CDR3 residues: CASSFSGTPYNEQFF. The CDR3 DNA reads TGTGCCAGCAGTTTCTCCGGGACACCATACAATGAGCAGTTCTTC.

The rearrangement joins TRBV7-9 to TRBJ2-7; possibly TRBD1 or TRBD2 for D (6 bases each). Germline V gives CDR1 SEHNR, CDR2 FQNEAQ (reference sequence). Trimming removed 5 bases from V and 12 bases from J, with 20 bases in between. This CDR3 is built from 13 residues. As DNA, the CDR3 is TGTGCCAGCAGCCCCCGGGTGGGGGGCCACAGGTACTTC. It specifies CASSPRVGGHRYF.

This sequence joins TRBV20-1 and TRBJ2-2; the match to TRBD2 covers 9 bases. Germline V gene lookup returns CDR1 DFQATT and CDR2 SNEGSKA (reference sequence). The junction had 4 bases not matched to a gene; V was cut back by 2 bases and J by 6 bases. The CDR3 is made up of 14 amino acids. The CDR3 spells CSARMTSGSGELFF. CDR3 DNA sequence: TGCAGTGCTAGAATGACTAGCGGTTCCGGGGAGCTGTTTTTT.

The V call is TRBV6-5, the J call TRBJ2-2, with D possibly being TRBD2 (6 bases). V was pared by 5 bases and J by 5 bases, with 6 bases between. The CDR3 is 12 amino acids. The germline CDR1 and CDR2 sequences are MNHEY and SVGAGI. CDR3 coding DNA: TGTGCCAGCAGTCGGGAGACCGGGGAGCTGTTTTTT. It encodes CASSRETGELFF.

This clonotype was observed a few times. The gene calls are TRBV29-1 and TRBJ2-5; unclear D gene. Looked up from germline, CDR1 is SQVTM and CDR2 is ANQGSEA. Trimming removed 5 bases at V and 0 bases at J, with 16 bases between. The CDR3 sequence is 15 residues long. CDR3 region: CSVRATLGYQETQYF. The CDR3 DNA reads TGCAGCGTTCGGGCCACACTGGGGTACCAAGAGACCCAGTACTTC. The full variable domain, completed using reference TRBV29-1 and TRBJ2-5, is SAVISQKPSRDICQRGTSLTIQCQVDSQVTMMFWYRQQPGQSLTLIATANQGSEATYESGFVIDKFPISRPNLTFSTLTVSNMSPEDSSIYLCSVRATLGYQETQYFGPGTRLLVL.

A few counts support this clonotype. V and J are TRBV30 and TRBJ2-2; D unresolved. The germline V gene encodes CDR1 GTSNPN and CDR2 SVGIG (reference sequence). The germline V and J ends were trimmed by 0 bases and 2 bases, with 4 bases remaining between them. The CDR3 runs to 13 residues. The CDR3, as DNA: TGTGCCTGGAGTGTACCCAACACCGGGGAGCTGTTTTTT. Amino acids: CAWSVPNTGELFF.

There are a few counts of this clonotype. V is TRBV6-2 or TRBV6-3 and J is TRBJ1-1, with D perhaps TRBD1 (5 bases). Per germline, CDR1 MNHEY and CDR2 SVGEGT. The CDR3 is made up of 13 amino acids. Between the trimmed V and J ends, which lost 7 bases and 8 bases, there was a span of 17 bases. CDR3 bases: TGTGCCAGCACCCTAGGGGAGACCCTCGAAGCTTTCTTT. Translation gives CASTLGETLEAFF.